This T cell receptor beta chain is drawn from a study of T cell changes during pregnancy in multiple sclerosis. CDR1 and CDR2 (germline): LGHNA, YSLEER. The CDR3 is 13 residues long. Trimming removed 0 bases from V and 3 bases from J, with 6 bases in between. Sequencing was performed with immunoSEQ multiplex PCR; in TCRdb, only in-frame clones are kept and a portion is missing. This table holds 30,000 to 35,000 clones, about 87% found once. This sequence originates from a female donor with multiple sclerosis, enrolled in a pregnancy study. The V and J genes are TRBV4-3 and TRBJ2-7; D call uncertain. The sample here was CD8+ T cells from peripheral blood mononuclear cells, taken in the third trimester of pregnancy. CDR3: CASSQDLLYEQYF. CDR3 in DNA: TGCGCCAGCAGCCAAGATCTCCTCTACGAGCAGTACTTC.